A selection of T cell receptor beta chains follows, all from one sample in a study of OX40 agonist ivuxolimab in advanced cancers. The data were produced by immunoSEQ multiplex PCR, yet TCRdb's version contains in-frame clones alone and is incomplete. The sample lists over 45,000 clones, approximately 80% occurring once. The sequences come from CD4+ or CD8+ T cells sorted from blood, collected in a trial of the OX40 agonist ivuxolimab. These receptor sequences come from an adult with an advanced solid tumor such as melanoma, head and neck, liver or kidney cancer. Each CDR3 is given with its conserved first and last residue.

TRBV6-6 | CASSFSPGAPQPQHF
TRBV7-2 | CASRFSGGDFNEQFF
TRBV2 | CASSVSWTASRVLSEAFF
TRBV30 | CAGLAGSYNEQFF
TRBV6-1 | CASSEGTGQETQYF
TRBV5-1 | CASSLTGLGANVLTF
TRBV2 | CASKGGSGGSYNEQFF
TRBV7-6 | CASSLGTGMTDTQYF
TRBV5-1 | CASTGPHYEQYF
TRBV9 | CASSVEGTSYNEQFF
TRBV29-1 | CSVGWNNQPQHF
TRBV10-3 | CAIRGGLAGNYEQYF
TRBV7-9 | CASSPGQLNTEAFF
TRBV7-9 | CASSLDSTAYEQYF
TRBV27 | CASSLGGAPNEQFF